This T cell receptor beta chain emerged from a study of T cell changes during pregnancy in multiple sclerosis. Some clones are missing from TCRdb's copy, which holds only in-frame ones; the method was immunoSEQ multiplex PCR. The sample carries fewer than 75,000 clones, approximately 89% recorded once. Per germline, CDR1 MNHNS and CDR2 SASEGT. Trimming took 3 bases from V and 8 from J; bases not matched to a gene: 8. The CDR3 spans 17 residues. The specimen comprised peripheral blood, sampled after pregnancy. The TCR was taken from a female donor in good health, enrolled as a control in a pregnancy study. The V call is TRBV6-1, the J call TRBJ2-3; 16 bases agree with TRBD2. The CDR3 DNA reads TGTGCCAGCAGTGACAAGGGACTAGCGGGGGGGCCTGGTACGCAGTATTTT. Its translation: CASSDKGLAGGPGTQYF.